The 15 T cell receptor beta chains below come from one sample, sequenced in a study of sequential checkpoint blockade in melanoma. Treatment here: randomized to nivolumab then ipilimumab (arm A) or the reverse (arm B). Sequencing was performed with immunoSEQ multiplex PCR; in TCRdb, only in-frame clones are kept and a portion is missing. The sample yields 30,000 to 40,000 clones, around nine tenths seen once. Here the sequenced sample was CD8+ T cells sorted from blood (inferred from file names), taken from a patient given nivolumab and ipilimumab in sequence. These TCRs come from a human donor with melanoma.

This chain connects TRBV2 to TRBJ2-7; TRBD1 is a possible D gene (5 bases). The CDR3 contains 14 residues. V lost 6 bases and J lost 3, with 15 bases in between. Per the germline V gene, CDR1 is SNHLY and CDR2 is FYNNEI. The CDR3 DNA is TGTGCCAGCAGCGTCAGGGAATACGACTACGAGCAGTACTTC. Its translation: CASSVREYDYEQYF.

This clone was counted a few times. CDR3 DNA sequence: TGTGCCAGCATGGGACTAGCGGCTTACGAGCAGTACTTC. Residues: CASMGLAAYEQYF. V is TRBV28 and J is TRBJ2-7, with TRBD2 matching 11 bases. The germline CDR1 and CDR2 sequences are MDHEN and SYDVKM. CDR3 length: 13 amino acids. V dropped 7 bases and J dropped 4; count of bases not matched to a gene: 3.

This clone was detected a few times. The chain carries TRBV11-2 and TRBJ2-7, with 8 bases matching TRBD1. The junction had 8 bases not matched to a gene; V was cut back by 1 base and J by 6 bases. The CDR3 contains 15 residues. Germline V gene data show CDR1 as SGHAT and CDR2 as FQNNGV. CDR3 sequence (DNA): TGTGCCAGCAGCTTAGGGACAGGGCGTAGTCGCGAGCAGTACTTC. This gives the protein CASSLGTGRSREQYF.

CDR3 DNA: TGTGCCAGCAGCTCTACAGGGGTCGAGCAGTACTTC. This codes for CASSSTGVEQYF. The rearrangement joins TRBV5-4 to TRBJ2-7; TRBD1 matches 7 bases. CDR1 is SGHNT, CDR2 YYREEE, per germline (reference sequence). This CDR3 is 12 amino acids long. After removal of 3 bases from V and 6 bases from J, the junction contained 3 bases not matched to a gene.

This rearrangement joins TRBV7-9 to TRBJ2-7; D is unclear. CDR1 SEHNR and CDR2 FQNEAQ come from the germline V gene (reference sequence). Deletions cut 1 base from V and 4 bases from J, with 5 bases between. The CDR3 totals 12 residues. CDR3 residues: CASSLGTYEQYF. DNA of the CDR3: TGTGCCAGCAGCTTAGGCACATACGAGCAGTACTTC.

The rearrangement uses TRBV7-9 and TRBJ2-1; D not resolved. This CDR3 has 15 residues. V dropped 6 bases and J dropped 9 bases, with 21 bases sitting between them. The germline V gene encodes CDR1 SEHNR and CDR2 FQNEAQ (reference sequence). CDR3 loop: CASRFWLLGRGEQFF. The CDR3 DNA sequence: TGTGCCAGCAGATTCTGGCTCCTAGGTCGTGGTGAGCAGTTCTTC. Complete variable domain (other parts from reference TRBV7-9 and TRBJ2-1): DTGVSQNPRHKITKRGQNVTFRCDPISEHNRLYWYRQTLGQGPEFLTYFQNEAQLEKSRLLSDRFSAERPKGSFSTLEIQRTEQGDSAMYLCASRFWLLGRGEQFFGPGTRLTVL.

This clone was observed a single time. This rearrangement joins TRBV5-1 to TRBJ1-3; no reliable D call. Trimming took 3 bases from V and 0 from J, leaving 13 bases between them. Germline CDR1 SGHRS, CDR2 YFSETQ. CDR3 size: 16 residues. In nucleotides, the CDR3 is TGCGCCAGCAGCTCCCCCTTAGAAGACTCTGGAAACACCATATATTTT. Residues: CASSSPLEDSGNTIYF.

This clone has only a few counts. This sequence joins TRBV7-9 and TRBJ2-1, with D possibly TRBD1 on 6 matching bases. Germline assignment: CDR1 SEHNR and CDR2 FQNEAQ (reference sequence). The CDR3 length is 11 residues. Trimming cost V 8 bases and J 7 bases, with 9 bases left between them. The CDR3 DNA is TGTGCCAGCCTCAGGGGTAATGAGCAGTTCTTC. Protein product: CASLRGNEQFF.

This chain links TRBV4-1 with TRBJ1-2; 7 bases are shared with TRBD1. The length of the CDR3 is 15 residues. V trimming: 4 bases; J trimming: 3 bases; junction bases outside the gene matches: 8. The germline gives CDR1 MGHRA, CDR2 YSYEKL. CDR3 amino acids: CASSRMTGLDYGYTF. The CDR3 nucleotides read TGCGCCAGCAGCCGTATGACAGGGCTCGACTATGGCTACACCTTC.

CDR3 sequence reads: CASSIAGGTEQFF. The CDR3 nucleotides read TGTGCCAGTAGTATAGCGGGAGGGACTGAGCAGTTCTTC. The rearrangement uses TRBV19 and TRBJ2-1; 8 bases agree with TRBD2. The germline V gene has CDR1 LNHDA and CDR2 SQIVND (reference sequence). This CDR3 is built from 13 residues. The V gene end was trimmed by 1 base and the J gene end by 9 bases; junction bases not matched to a gene: 2.

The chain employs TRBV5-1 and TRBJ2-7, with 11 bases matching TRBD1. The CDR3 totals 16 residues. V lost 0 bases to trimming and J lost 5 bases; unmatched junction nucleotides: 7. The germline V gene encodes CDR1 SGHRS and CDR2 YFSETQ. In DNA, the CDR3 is TGCGCCAGCAGCTTGGCGGGGGACAGGGGGTTTCACGAGCAGTACTTC. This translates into CASSLAGDRGFHEQYF.

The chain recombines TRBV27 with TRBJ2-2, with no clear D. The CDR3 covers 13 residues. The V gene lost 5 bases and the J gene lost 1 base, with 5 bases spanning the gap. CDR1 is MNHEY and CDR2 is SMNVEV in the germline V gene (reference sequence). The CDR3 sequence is CASSTMNTGELFF. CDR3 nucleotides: TGTGCCAGCAGTACAATGAACACCGGGGAGCTGTTTTTT.

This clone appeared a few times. In nucleotides, the CDR3 is TGTGCCAGCAGCGACCCGGGACAGGGGGCTTCCTATGGCTACACCTTC. This gives the protein CASSDPGQGASYGYTF. This chain uses TRBV21-1 with TRBJ1-2; TRBD1 is taken as the D call from the table, unchecked against the DNA. TRBV21-1 is described as a pseudogene. The CDR3 spans 16 residues.

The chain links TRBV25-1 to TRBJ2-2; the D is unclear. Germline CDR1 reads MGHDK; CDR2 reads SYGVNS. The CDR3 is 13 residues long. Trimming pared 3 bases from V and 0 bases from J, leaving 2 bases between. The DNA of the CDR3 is TGTGCCAGCAGTGACACGAACACCGGGGAGCTGTTTTTT. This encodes CASSDTNTGELFF.

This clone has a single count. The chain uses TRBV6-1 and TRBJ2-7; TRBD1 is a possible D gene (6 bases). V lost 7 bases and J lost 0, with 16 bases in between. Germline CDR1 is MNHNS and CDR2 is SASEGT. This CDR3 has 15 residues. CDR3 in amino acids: CASTLDRMYSYEQYV. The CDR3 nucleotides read TGTGCCAGCACCTTGGACAGAATGTACTCCTACGAGCAGTACGTC.